This T cell receptor (beta chain) comes out of a study of cytomegalovirus exposure and HLA in healthy donors. Study outcomes and limitations: Association of roughly 17,000 TCR beta sequences with HLA alleles was found at 0.05 false discovery rate in a later analysis. A later analysis reported that several of the most significant clusters appeared to be linked to common viral pathogens, among them Epstein-Barr virus. Investigators reported under 200 TCR beta chains as tied to cytomegalovirus.

Notes on this clone: Its antigen is unknown.

Researchers ran the PCR with 60 Vbeta and 13 Jbeta primers. Sequencing used immunoSEQ multiplex PCR; TCRdb keeps in-frame clones, though not all of them. The table includes 200,000 or so clones, 84% detected once. Everyone who donated was a healthy bone marrow donor. Trimming took 3 bases from V and 1 from J, leaving 10 bases between them. This CDR3 is 15 amino acids long. Looked up from germline, CDR1 is MGHRA and CDR2 is YSYEKL. This receptor was taken from a boy aged 5-17 years in good health and CMV-seronegative. Sequenced material: PBMCs. The J gene is TRBJ1-5, the V gene TRBV4-1; D is possibly TRBD1 (6 bases). Written as DNA, the CDR3 is TGCGCCAGCAGCCATCAACAGGGAAGCAATCAGCCCCAGCATTTT. Residues: CASSHQQGSNQPQHF.